This T cell receptor (beta chain) emerged from a study of regulatory T cells in long-lasting Graves disease. Time point of the sample: newly diagnosed GD, antithyroid drugs for less than 3 months. Construction of the TCR library relied on RNA isolated from PBMCs. Investigators prepared the TCR beta libraries by applying iRepertoire HTBI primers and Arm-PCR of CDR3 regions. MiXCR was run by TCRdb on the multiplex PCR reads, yielding one entry per CDR3 protein. Of roughly 560,000 distinct CDR3 sequences listed, approximately 12% are singletons. Between the trimmed V and J ends, which lost 0 bases and 6 bases, there was a span of 3 bases. This CDR3 region has 12 residues. Germline CDR1 ENHRY, CDR2 SYGVKD. This clonotype has a count of ten or more. The data also belong to a second study, concerning T cells in Graves' hyperthyroidism and ophthalmopathy. That work contributes: Uncontrolled infections, other autoimmune diseases, pregnancy or lactation led to exclusion of patients.

The origin of this receptor is a woman younger than 45 with Graves disease. The rearrangement links TRBV10-3 to TRBJ1-5, with no clear D. Sequences were derived from peripheral blood mononuclear cells (PBMCs), sampled at new diagnosis, from a patient treated with antithyroid drugs. The CDR3 DNA is TGTGCCATCAGTGAGTCCGGTCAGCCCCAGCATTTT. Amino acids: CAISESGQPQHF.